This TCR beta chain was documented in a study of molecular identifiers for immune sequencing clone quantification. Study observations and caveats: Spiked Jurkat TCR RNA from one cell was reportedly detectable among one million naive cells.

Trimming took 7 bases from V and 0 from J, leaving 7 bases between them. The CDR3 extends over 14 amino acids. The germline gives CDR1 LNHDA, CDR2 SQIVND (reference sequence). A remark on this clonotype: The antigen is unknown.

One entry per CDR3 protein results from TCRdb running MiXCR on the PCR reads. The sample contains about 640,000 distinct CDR3 sequences, nearly 20% of which appear only once. The source of this sequence is a human donor in good health. Some libraries in this study had Jurkat cell RNA spiked in. The V and J genes are TRBV19 and TRBJ2-6; D remains ambiguous. Sequencing was performed on naive CD8+ T cells from blood, with Jurkat cell RNA spiked in. Subset indicated: FACS-sorted CD8+CD4-CCR7+CD45RA+ naive T cells. The CDR3: CASNRRSGANVLTF. CDR3 DNA sequence: TGTGCCAGTAATCGACGCTCTGGGGCCAACGTCCTGACTTTC. The full variable domain, in which reference TRBV19 and TRBJ2-6 provide the parts outside the CDR3, is DGGITQSPKYLFRKEGQNVTLSCEQNLNHDAMYWYRQDPGQGLRLIYYSQIVNDFQKGDIAEGYSVSREKKESFPLTVTSAQKNPTAFYLCASNRRSGANVLTFGAGSRLTVL.